This TCR beta chain was obtained from a study of OX40 agonist ivuxolimab in advanced cancers. As for the study in general: Having had anti-PD-1, anti-PD-L1 or anti-CTLA-4 therapy before was allowed, and over 35% had some. Three patients had partial responses: one hepatocellular carcinoma, two cutaneous melanoma.

Trimming removed 0 bases from V and 8 bases from J, with 17 bases in between. CDR1 MNHNY and CDR2 SVGAGI come from the germline V gene (reference sequence). The CDR3 is 16 amino acids. TCRdb's table, derived via immunoSEQ multiplex PCR, lists solely in-frame clones and lacks some. The table has about 62,000 clones, 88% seen once. This rearrangement joins TRBV6-6 to TRBJ1-5; D is unclear. This receptor was taken from an adult with an advanced solid tumor such as melanoma, head and neck, liver or kidney cancer. The sequenced sample was CD4+ or CD8+ T cells sorted from blood, obtained in a trial of the OX40 agonist ivuxolimab. The CDR3 region has the DNA TGTGCCAGCAGTTACTCGCGGACCGCTCTCGATAAGCCCCAGCATTTT. Encoded protein: CASSYSRTALDKPQHF.